These 28 T cell receptor beta chains originate from one sample sequenced in a study of metastatic and nonmetastatic thyroid tumors. Every patient was untreated before thyroid surgery. TCRdb redid the clone calls on the PCR reads using MiXCR. The table includes fewer than 5,000 clones, under 45% detected once. The sample comprised adjacent normal tissue. These receptors were obtained from a male donor with papillary thyroid cancer or a benign thyroid nodule (not recorded which). Some clones in this sample may be carry-over from other donors' samples.

The chain employs TRBV12-3 or TRBV12-4 and TRBJ2-7; D gene uncertain. This CDR3 contains 14 residues. The V gene lost 4 bases and the J gene lost 0 bases, with 10 bases spanning the gap. The CDR3 DNA reads TGTGCCAGCAGTTACCCGCAAAGCTCCTACGAGCAGTACTTC. This encodes CASSYPQSSYEQYF.

A few counts support this clone. This chain uses TRBV19 with TRBJ2-7, with D hard to call. The CDR3 totals 13 residues. Per the germline V gene, CDR1 is LNHDA and CDR2 is SQIVND (reference sequence). The V gene lost 1 base and the J gene lost 7 bases, with 11 bases spanning the gap. Here the CDR3 DNA reads TGTGCCAGTAGTATAGTTTCATTCGGGGAGCAGTACTTC. The encoded protein is CASSIVSFGEQYF.

The chain employs TRBV6-4 and TRBJ2-3; maybe TRBD1 (6 bases). The germline gives CDR1 MRHNA, CDR2 SNTAGT. The CDR3 is made up of 14 amino acids. V lost 4 bases to trimming and J lost 3 bases, with 11 bases between them. As DNA, the CDR3 is TGTGCCAGCAGTGCCGACCAGGGGACAGATACGCAGTATTTT. Residues: CASSADQGTDTQYF.

This sequence joins TRBV18 and TRBJ2-7, with D unclear. V lost 1 base and J 0 bases, leaving 10 bases between the germline ends. The germline CDR1 and CDR2 sequences are KGHSH and LQKENI. The CDR3 sequence is 15 residues long. DNA for the CDR3: TGTGCCAGCTCACCACTCAGCGAAACCTCCTACGAGCAGTACTTC. Amino acid sequence: CASSPLSETSYEQYF.

This clone has only a few counts. The J gene is TRBJ1-5, the V gene TRBV27, with D unresolved. The CDR3 has 13 residues. CDR1 is MNHEY and CDR2 is SMNVEV in the germline V gene (reference sequence). Trimming shortened V by 5 bases and J by 0 bases, and 5 bases separated the two germline ends. The CDR3 loop reads CASSTYSNQPQHF. CDR3 nucleotides: TGTGCCAGCAGTACGTATAGCAATCAGCCCCAGCATTTT.

This clone was counted once. The genes are TRBV20-1 and TRBJ2-2; D unclear. V gave up 0 bases and J gave up 1 base, with 18 bases separating them. The CDR3 length is 18 residues. CDR1 and CDR2 from the germline V gene are DFQATT and SNEGSKA (reference sequence). The CDR3 protein is CSARDAVAGEGNTGELFF. The CDR3, as DNA: TGCAGTGCTAGAGATGCGGTAGCTGGGGAAGGGAACACCGGGGAGCTGTTTTTT.

The chain is built from TRBV5-1 and TRBJ2-2; the D is unclear. Germline V gene data show CDR1 as SGHRS and CDR2 as YFSETQ. V was trimmed by 5 bases and J by 0 bases, leaving 8 bases between them. This CDR3 has 14 amino acids. CDR3 loop: CASRSTANTGELFF. The DNA of the CDR3 is TGCGCCAGCAGGAGCACAGCGAACACCGGGGAGCTGTTTTTT. Full variable domain (remainder filled in from reference TRBV5-1 and TRBJ2-2): KAGVTQTPRYLIKTRGQQVTLSCSPISGHRSVSWYQQTPGQGLQFLFEYFSETQRNKGNFPGRFSGRQFSNSRSEMNVSTLELGDSALYLCASRSTANTGELFFGEGSRLTVL.

This clone was detected only a few times. Other DNA sequences within the sample encode an identical CDR3. The chain uses TRBV29-1 and TRBJ1-2; tentatively, D is TRBD1 (5 bases). The CDR3 consists of 13 residues. Trimming took 0 bases from V and 4 from J, leaving 9 bases between them. The germline gives CDR1 SQVTM, CDR2 ANQGSEA. The CDR3 loop is CSVEEAGGYGYTF. The CDR3 bases are TGCAGCGTTGAAGAGGCGGGGGGCTATGGCTACACCTTC.

In its sample, this clone was seen a few times. V and J are TRBV12-3 or TRBV12-4 and TRBJ2-1; weak D call: TRBD2 (6 bases). The CDR3 spans 16 residues. V gave up 3 bases and J gave up 7 bases, with 19 bases separating them. The CDR3 DNA sequence: TGTGCCAGCAGTTTCTTTCTACGGGCGGAGGGTAATGAGCAGTTCTTC. Residues: CASSFFLRAEGNEQFF.

This chain joins TRBV28 and TRBJ1-5, with a possible D match to TRBD1 (5 bases). Germline V gene data show CDR1 as MDHEN and CDR2 as SYDVKM. The CDR3 is made up of 14 amino acids. Between the trimmed V and J ends, which lost 3 bases and 5 bases, there was a span of 11 bases. Written as DNA, the CDR3 is TGTGCCAGCAGTTTCCCCGACAGATATCAGCCCCAGCATTTT. Amino acids: CASSFPDRYQPQHF.

This chain connects TRBV30 to TRBJ1-1; no definite D call. The CDR3 is 13 residues long. Trimming cost V 3 bases and J 5 bases, with 13 bases left between them. From germline, CDR1 is GTSNPN and CDR2 SVGIG (reference sequence). The CDR3 loop reads CAWRGKGWTEAFF. The CDR3 nucleotides are TGTGCCTGGAGGGGGAAGGGATGGACTGAAGCTTTCTTT. Full variable domain (outside the CDR3, taken from reference TRBV30 and TRBJ1-1): SQTIHQWPATLVQPVGSPLSLECTVEGTSNPNLYWYRQAAGRGLQLLFYSVGIGQISSEVPQNLSASRPQDRQFILSSKKLLLSDSGFYLCAWRGKGWTEAFFGQGTRLTVV.

This clone is medium-sized within its sample. The rearrangement links TRBV30 to TRBJ2-3; D possibly corresponds to TRBD2 (7 bases). V shed 6 bases and J shed 0 bases, with 16 bases lying between them. The V gene's germline CDR1 is GTSNPN and CDR2 SVGIG (reference sequence). This CDR3 is 15 amino acids long. The CDR3 nucleotides are TGTGCCTGTTCCCCACGGGGGGCTAGCACAGATACGCAGTATTTT. Translated, it gives CACSPRGASTDTQYF.

V and J are TRBV19 and TRBJ1-1; D is undetermined. The V end was cut by 3 bases, the J end by 2 bases, with 7 bases between. The germline V gene encodes CDR1 LNHDA and CDR2 SQIVND (reference sequence). The CDR3 spans 13 residues. As DNA, the CDR3 is TGTGCCAGTAGTATCGAGGGAAACACTGAAGCTTTCTTT. Encoded protein: CASSIEGNTEAFF.

There are a few counts of this clone. The chain carries TRBV6-2 or TRBV6-3 and TRBJ2-7, with D perhaps being TRBD1 or TRBD2 (6 bases each). This CDR3 comprises 13 residues. Germline V lookup: CDR1 MNHEY, CDR2 SVGEGT. The CDR3 region has the DNA TGTGCTGCGGAGGGGGACCACTCCTACGAGCAGTACTTC. Residues: CAAEGDHSYEQYF.

This clone was counted many times. Given a much more abundant clone one base away, this may be a read error. Other DNA sequences in the sample encode the same CDR3. V is TRBV5-4 and J is TRBJ1-4; tentative D call: TRBD1 (6 bases). Germline CDR1 reads SGHNT; CDR2 reads YYREEE (reference sequence). There are 17 residues in the CDR3. Written as DNA, the CDR3 is TGTGCCAGCAGCCTCAGGAAGGGGGGCGCGTTAGGTGAAAAACTGTTCTTT. Its translation: CASSLRKGGALGEKLFF.

This rearrangement joins TRBV28 to TRBJ1-6, with TRBD1 as a possible D gene (5 bases). Germline CDR1 and CDR2: MDHEN and SYDVKM. The CDR3 totals 14 residues. Trimming removed 4 bases at V and 7 bases at J, with 11 bases between. The DNA of the CDR3 is TGTGCCAGCAGTTATCTGGGGGGAAATTCACCCCTCCACTTT. Its protein is CASSYLGGNSPLHF.

This clone showed up just a few times. V gene TRBV28 combines with J gene TRBJ2-7, with D perhaps matching TRBD2 (5 bases). Germline CDR1 reads MDHEN; CDR2 reads SYDVKM. The V end was cut by 5 bases, the J end by 3 bases, with 14 bases between. The CDR3 is made up of 14 amino acids. CDR3 bases: TGTGCCAGCAGTGGAGGAATAAGACACTACGAGCAGTACTTC. Amino acids: CASSGGIRHYEQYF.

The chain uses TRBV19 and TRBJ2-2; D remains ambiguous. The CDR3 has 13 amino acids. Germline V gives CDR1 LNHDA, CDR2 SQIVND (reference sequence). CDR3 region: CAISLRSTGDLFF. Here the CDR3 DNA reads TGTGCTATTAGTCTCCGTAGCACCGGTGATCTTTTTTTT.

The V and J genes are TRBV30 and TRBJ1-5; no clear D gene. V dropped 4 bases and J dropped 6 bases, with 13 bases sitting between them. This CDR3 region has 13 residues. Germline CDR1 is GTSNPN and CDR2 is SVGIG (reference sequence). The CDR3 loop reads CAWNAGSSQPQHF. DNA of the CDR3: TGTGCCTGGAACGCGGGGTCGAGTCAGCCCCAGCATTTT.

This clone was counted once. The J gene is TRBJ2-1, the V gene TRBV7-2; D not certain. This CDR3 is 13 amino acids long. Deletions cut 1 base from V and 9 bases from J, with 10 bases between. Germline CDR1 is SGHTA and CDR2 is FQGNSA. The CDR3 reads CASSLVGPREQFF. The CDR3 coding sequence is TGTGCCAGCAGCTTAGTCGGGCCACGTGAGCAGTTCTTC.

This clone was seen a handful of times. The chain has TRBV12-3 or TRBV12-4 and TRBJ2-3, with TRBD2 matching 9 bases. This CDR3 is built from 14 residues. After removal of 5 bases from V and 5 bases from J, the junction contained 5 bases not matched to a gene. The CDR3 nucleotides read TGTGCCAGCAGTAGAAGCGGGGGGAAAGATACGCAGTATTTT. Translation gives CASSRSGGKDTQYF.

The sample holds many counts of this clone. The chain has TRBV6-5 and TRBJ1-6; the D is unclear. The CDR3 is 16 amino acids. The V gene's germline CDR1 is MNHEY and CDR2 SVGAGI. V dropped 2 bases and J dropped 10 bases, with 18 bases sitting between them. The DNA of the CDR3 is TGTGCCAGCAGTTACACGGACTTCAGTCTGGGGTCACCCCTCCACTTT. Translation gives CASSYTDFSLGSPLHF.

The chain has TRBV5-1 and TRBJ1-6; a possible D gene is TRBD1 (5 bases). The CDR3 length is 15 residues. Germline V gene lookup returns CDR1 SGHRS and CDR2 YFSETQ. The germline V and J ends were trimmed by 2 bases and 8 bases, with 14 bases remaining between them. The CDR3 nucleotides are TGCGCCAGCAGCTTAGGGACTGAGATACATTCACCCCTCCACTTT. Amino acid sequence: CASSLGTEIHSPLHF. The full variable domain, completed using reference TRBV5-1 and TRBJ1-6, is KAGVTQTPRYLIKTRGQQVTLSCSPISGHRSVSWYQQTPGQGLQFLFEYFSETQRNKGNFPGRFSGRQFSNSRSEMNVSTLELGDSALYLCASSLGTEIHSPLHFGNGTRLTVT.

The chain links TRBV5-4 to TRBJ1-5; 8 bases map to TRBD1. The CDR3 covers 18 residues. CDR1 and CDR2 from the germline V gene are SGHNT and YYREEE (reference sequence). Losses at the gene ends were 0 bases for V and 9 bases for J; bases not matched to a gene: 17. CDR3 coding DNA: TGTGCCAGCAGCTTGGCCGGACAGGGAAGGATGCCGGTATGGCCCCAGCATTTT. Amino acids: CASSLAGQGRMPVWPQHF.

The CDR3 here is CASSLGDREQFF. Here the CDR3 DNA reads TGTGCCAGCAGCTTAGGGGACAGAGAGCAGTTCTTC. This chain connects TRBV7-9 to TRBJ2-1; the match to TRBD1 covers 7 bases. This CDR3 contains 12 residues. Trimming cost V 1 base and J 10 bases; bases outside gene matches: 1. Per germline, CDR1 SEHNR and CDR2 FQNEAQ (reference sequence).

The chain links TRBV6-5 to TRBJ2-7; TRBD2 is a possible D gene (5 bases). Looked up from germline, CDR1 is MNHEY and CDR2 is SVGAGI. V was shortened by 2 bases and J by 5 bases, with 13 bases between the two germline ends. This CDR3 is built from 14 residues. The CDR3: CASSYREWSDEQYF. DNA for the CDR3: TGTGCCAGCAGTTACCGGGAATGGAGTGACGAGCAGTACTTC.

This clone was counted only a few times. V and J are TRBV7-9 and TRBJ2-1, with unresolved D. Trimming cost V 4 bases and J 5 bases, with 3 bases left between them. The CDR3 sequence is 11 residues long. CDR1 SEHNR and CDR2 FQNEAQ come from the germline V gene (reference sequence). The CDR3 DNA is TGTGCCAGCAGCTCTAACAATGAGCAGTTCTTC. It is translated as CASSSNNEQFF.

The gene calls are TRBV9 and TRBJ2-2; 13 nucleotides line up with TRBD2. The V gene's germline CDR1 is SGDLS and CDR2 YYNGEE. V shed 4 bases and J 7 bases; nucleotides not matched to a gene: 7. CDR3 length equals 16 residues. CDR3 residues: CASSIGLAGEGGELFF. The CDR3, as DNA: TGTGCCAGCAGCATCGGACTAGCGGGAGAAGGCGGGGAGCTGTTTTTT.